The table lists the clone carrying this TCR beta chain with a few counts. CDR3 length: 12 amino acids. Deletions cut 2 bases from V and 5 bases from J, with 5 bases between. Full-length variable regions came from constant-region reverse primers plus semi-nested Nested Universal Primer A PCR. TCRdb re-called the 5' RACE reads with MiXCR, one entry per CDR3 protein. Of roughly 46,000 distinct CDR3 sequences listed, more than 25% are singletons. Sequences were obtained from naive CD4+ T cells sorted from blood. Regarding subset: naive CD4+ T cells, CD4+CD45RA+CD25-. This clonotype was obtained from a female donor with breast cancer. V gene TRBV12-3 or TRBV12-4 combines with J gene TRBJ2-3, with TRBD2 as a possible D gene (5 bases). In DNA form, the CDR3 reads TGTGCCAGCAGTTTACGGGGAGATACGCAGTATTTT. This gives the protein CASSLRGDTQYF.